The 21 T cell receptor beta chains listed next were all sequenced from one sample in a study of shared clonotypes between healthy human individuals. TCRdb's table, derived via immunoSEQ multiplex PCR, lists solely in-frame clones and lacks some. Here the sample spans some 500,000 clones, approximately 71% being singletons. Sequencing used PBMCs. Source of these receptors: a woman between 40 and 55 years old in good health. Some clones in this sample may be carry-over from other donors' samples.

The J gene is TRBJ2-1, the V gene TRBV25-1; D is perhaps TRBD2 (5 bases). The CDR3 sequence is 15 residues long. Germline CDR1 is MGHDK and CDR2 is SYGVNS. Trimming pared 2 bases from V and 4 bases from J, leaving 12 bases between. The CDR3 region has the DNA TGTGCCAGCAGTGAAGGTGGGAGAGTGTACAATGAGCAGTTCTTC. It encodes CASSEGGRVYNEQFF.

The J gene is TRBJ2-5, the V gene TRBV5-1; the D is unclear. The closer fit of TRBJ2-7 to the DNA end suggests the J call may be wrong. The CDR3 is 13 residues long. Germline lookup yields CDR1 SGHRS and CDR2 YFSETQ. Here the CDR3 reads CASSLASKYEQYF. CDR3 bases: TGCGCCAGCAGCCTCGCTTCAAAATACGAGCAGTACTTC.

This clone was observed a handful of times. This clone may be a read error of a much larger clone one base away. Other nucleotide sequences in the sample specify the same CDR3. The chain recombines TRBV27 with TRBJ2-6; the D gene could be TRBD1 or TRBD2 (5 bases each). The CDR3 is 16 residues long. Per the germline V gene, CDR1 is MNHEY and CDR2 is SMNVEV (reference sequence). CDR3 bases: TGTGCCAGCAGTTCCCGGTTGAGGGTTGGGGCCAACGTCCTGACCTTC. This translates into CASSSRLRVGANVLTF.

The rearrangement uses TRBV7-2 and TRBJ2-3, with D maybe TRBD1 (6 bases). Deletions cut 11 bases from V and 6 bases from J, with 18 bases between. This CDR3 has 13 residues. Germline assignment: CDR1 SGHTA and CDR2 FQGNSA. The CDR3 loop is CAGGPRGTDTQYF. CDR3 in DNA: TGTGCCGGTGGGCCCAGGGGTACGGATACGCAGTATTTT.

Regarding this clone: A far larger clone is one base from this, pointing to a likely read error. Other DNA sequences in this specimen translate into the identical CDR3. In DNA form, the CDR3 reads TGTGCCAGCAGCTTGGGCAGGGAGAGACCGAGCAATCAGCCCCAGCATTTT. Translated, it gives CASSLGRERPSNQPQHF. The V and J genes are TRBV5-6 and TRBJ1-5, with a tentative D call TRBD1 (5 bases). V lost 0 bases to trimming and J lost 1 base, with 14 bases between them. This CDR3 spans 17 amino acids. The germline gives CDR1 SGHDT, CDR2 YYEEEE.

The chain has TRBV6-4 and TRBJ2-3, with a possible D match to TRBD1 (5 bases). The length of the CDR3 is 14 residues. Germline CDR1 MRHNA, CDR2 SNTAGT. The V and J ends lost 2 bases and 2 bases respectively, with 8 bases between them. The CDR3 region has the DNA TGTGCCAGCAGTGACGACAGCCACACAGATACGCAGTATTTT. This codes for CASSDDSHTDTQYF.

The V gene is TRBV9, the J gene TRBJ1-5; D might be TRBD1 (5 bases). CDR3 length: 14 amino acids. Germline loops: CDR1 SGDLS, CDR2 YYNGEE. V lost 0 bases and J lost 7, with 11 bases in between. In DNA, the CDR3 is TGTGCCAGCAGCGTAGAGGCCGACAGCCAGCCCCAGCATTTT. It yields the protein CASSVEADSQPQHF.

Remarks on this clone: A single base is all that separates this from a far larger clone, so a read error is likely. The CDR3 DNA reads as TGTGCCTGGAGTAAAGAAGGGAATCAGCCCCAGCATTTT. This encodes CAWSKEGNQPQHF. This rearrangement joins TRBV30 to TRBJ1-5; D remains unclear. Trimming pared 2 bases from V and 4 bases from J, leaving 9 bases between. The CDR3 is made up of 13 amino acids. Germline V gene data show CDR1 as GTSNPN and CDR2 as SVGIG (reference sequence). The full variable domain, in which reference TRBV30 and TRBJ1-5 provide the parts outside the CDR3, is SQTIHQWPATLVQPVGSPLSLECTVEGTSNPNLYWYRQAAGRGLQLLFYSVGIGQISSEVPQNLSASRPQDRQFILSSKKLLLSDSGFYLCAWSKEGNQPQHFGDGTRLSIL.

The chain is built from TRBV30 and TRBJ1-2; TRBD1 might be the D (6 bases). The CDR3 length is 21 residues. Trimming took 3 bases from V and 4 from J, leaving 36 bases between them. Germline V gene data show CDR1 as GTSNPN and CDR2 as SVGIG (reference sequence). CDR3 region: CAWRVWGAFGGQTLPAYGYTF. CDR3 coding DNA: TGTGCCTGGAGGGTATGGGGGGCATTCGGCGGACAGACCCTCCCGGCCTATGGCTACACCTTC.

J is TRBJ2-3 and V is TRBV7-9; TRBD2 aligns across 12 bases. Germline loops: CDR1 SEHNR, CDR2 FQNEAQ (reference sequence). The ends lost 3 bases at V and 0 bases at J; junction bases unmatched: 1. The CDR3 length is 16 residues. CDR3 region: CASSFGLAGSTDTQYF. The CDR3 nucleotides are TGTGCCAGCAGCTTCGGACTAGCGGGGAGCACAGATACGCAGTATTTT.

As to this clone: One base separates it from a far larger clone, so it is likely a read error. The V gene is TRBV13, the J gene TRBJ2-5; TRBD1 matches 9 bases. Per the germline V gene, CDR1 is PRHDT and CDR2 is FYEKMQ (reference sequence). There are 13 residues in the CDR3. As DNA, the CDR3 is TGTGCCAGCCTCACAGGGGGCGCGGAGACCCAATACTTC. Residues: CASLTGGAETQYF.

This clone came up a few times. The V gene is TRBV14, the J gene TRBJ2-1; D not certain. Germline CDR1 SGHDN, CDR2 FVKESK. The CDR3 totals 14 residues. V lost 1 base, J lost 8 bases, and 12 bases lay in between. CDR3 DNA: TGTGCCAGCAGCCAAGTGCGCGTCGAGTATGAGCAGTTCTTC. It specifies CASSQVRVEYEQFF.

The chain couples TRBV30 to TRBJ1-1, with D unresolved. Deletions cut 7 bases from V and 10 bases from J, with 16 bases between. Germline V gene sequence: CDR1 GTSNPN, CDR2 SVGIG (reference sequence). The CDR3 is 11 amino acids. This CDR3 reads CALNMAYLAFF. The DNA of the CDR3 is TGTGCCTTGAACATGGCCTATCTAGCTTTCTTT.

This sequence joins TRBV21-1 and TRBJ2-5; the table's D gene call, TRBD2, was not cross checked with the DNA. TRBV21-1 has pseudogene status. The CDR3 has 14 residues. The CDR3 region is CASSTYSGFGAQYF. CDR3 DNA: TGTGCCAGCAGCACATACAGCGGGTTCGGGGCCCAGTACTTC.

The CDR3 sequence is CAISEVGSEQYF. The CDR3 nucleotides read TGTGCCATCAGTGAAGTCGGGAGCGAGCAGTACTTC. J is TRBJ2-7 and V is TRBV10-3; D is perhaps TRBD2 (6 bases). V lost 3 bases and J 6 bases, leaving 9 bases between the germline ends. Looked up from germline, CDR1 is ENHRY and CDR2 is SYGVKD. The CDR3 loop spans 12 amino acids.

The chain links TRBV30 to TRBJ2-7, with 8 bases that match TRBD1. The CDR3 sequence is 17 residues long. Germline CDR1 and CDR2: GTSNPN and SVGIG (reference sequence). The V gene end was trimmed by 7 bases and the J gene end by 0 bases; junction bases not matched to a gene: 17. The CDR3 nucleotides are TGTGCCTCCTCTGGAACGACAGGGGCGACAAGCTCCTACGAGCAGTACTTC. Protein: CASSGTTGATSSYEQYF.

The chain uses TRBV4-2 and TRBJ2-2; 13 bases are shared with TRBD2. V lost 0 bases to trimming and J lost 6 bases; unmatched junction nucleotides: 1. Looked up from germline, CDR1 is LGHNA and CDR2 is YNFKEQ. CDR3 length: 16 residues. This CDR3 is CASSQDTSGRAGELFF. CDR3 in DNA: TGTGCCAGCAGCCAAGATACTAGCGGGAGGGCCGGGGAGCTGTTTTTT.

Regarding this clone: The sample contains more than one DNA sequence encoding this CDR3. The V and J genes are TRBV9 and TRBJ2-1, with D unresolved. The CDR3 is 11 residues long. CDR1 is SGDLS, CDR2 YYNGEE, per germline. The germline V and J ends were trimmed by 0 bases and 8 bases, with 3 bases remaining between them. The CDR3 sequence is CASSVGYEQFF. DNA of the CDR3: TGTGCCAGCAGCGTAGGGTATGAGCAGTTCTTC.

About this clone: A much larger clone sits a single nucleotide away, making a read error possible. This chain links TRBV7-3 with TRBJ2-5, with TRBD2 identical over 11 bases. Trimming at V came to 2 bases and at J to 7 bases, leaving 6 bases not matched to a gene. Germline CDR1 SGHTA, CDR2 FQGTGA. The CDR3 is 15 amino acids. CDR3 residues: CASSLGLAGGGTQYF. In nucleotides, the CDR3 is TGTGCCAGCAGCTTAGGGCTAGCGGGAGGTGGGACCCAGTACTTC.

The V call is TRBV7-2, the J call TRBJ2-3; 13 bases match TRBD2. Germline V gene sequence: CDR1 SGHTA, CDR2 FQGNSA. Trimming took 2 bases from V and 8 from J; bases not matched to a gene: 7. The length of the CDR3 is 16 residues. The CDR3, as DNA: TGTGCCAGCAGCTTAAGGACTAGCGGGAGCGTGGTTACGCAGTATTTT. The encoded protein is CASSLRTSGSVVTQYF.

This clone was recorded only once. V usage is TRBV18 and J usage is TRBJ2-7; tentative D call: TRBD1 (5 bases). V was trimmed by 3 bases and J by 3 bases, leaving 24 bases between them. CDR3 size: 18 residues. CDR1 is KGHSH and CDR2 is LQKENI in the germline V gene. The CDR3 is CASSPLGLLTTRVYEQYF. The CDR3 region has the DNA TGTGCCAGCTCACCCCTGGGGCTTCTGACAACCCGGGTCTACGAGCAGTACTTC.